This entry lists 14 T cell receptor beta chains sequenced from one sample in a study of T-cell reconstitution after alpha-beta-depleted transplantation in children (dated by TCRdb to 2016 to 2017). Reading the label with the study, this specimen's treatment or condition is: allogeneic hematopoietic cell transplantation with graft depleted of TCRalphabeta T cells and CD19 B cells. The library was produced with PCR. Sequencing instrument: Illumina HiSeq 2500. TCR libraries were prepared with molecular barcoding, using unique molecular identifiers to normalize TCRbeta repertoire quantification. TCRdb redid the processing of the public reads, applying fastp at Q25 and MiXCR, and retained in-frame beta chains. One record per CDR3 amino acid sequence lists the most common genes and DNA. This sample gives about 610,000 distinct CDR3 sequences in total; roughly a quarter of them show up just once. Of the sample, approximately 33% is held by the ten largest clones.

Sequenced here: PBMCs, sampled before TCRalphabeta/CD19-depleted stem cell transplant. These receptors all stem from a boy in the first two years of life with Wiskott-Aldrich syndrome, due to receive a stem cell transplant.

J is TRBJ2-5 and V is TRBV5-1; 10 bases fit TRBD2. The CDR3 is 17 residues long. J gave up 2 bases and V 5 bases, and 12 bases lay outside the gene matches. Germline V gene lookup returns CDR1 SGHRS and CDR2 YFSETQ. The CDR3 DNA reads as TGCGCCAGCAGTTGGGGACCGGGACTAGCGAATCAAGAGACCCAGTACTTC. Its translation: CASSWGPGLANQETQYF.

This clonotype was seen more than once but under ten times. The chain uses TRBV12-3 or TRBV12-4 and TRBJ1-5; D uncertain. V gave up 2 bases and J gave up 5 bases, with 7 bases separating them. The CDR3 sequence is 13 residues long. Here the CDR3 DNA reads TGTGCCAGCAGTTTAATAGTGGATCAGCCCCAGCATTTT. As protein: CASSLIVDQPQHF.

In DNA, the CDR3 is TGCAGCGTTGAATTTAACTGGTCTGAAGCTTTCTTT. This sequence encodes CSVEFNWSEAFF. This rearrangement joins TRBV29-1 to TRBJ1-1; D remains unclear. This CDR3 is built from 12 residues. Germline V gene sequence: CDR1 SQVTM, CDR2 ANQGSEA. V shed 2 bases and J shed 6 bases, with 10 bases lying between them.

This chain connects TRBV14 to TRBJ2-1; weak D call: TRBD1 (6 bases). The germline V gene encodes CDR1 SGHDN and CDR2 FVKESK. Trimming cost V 3 bases and J 9 bases, with 21 bases left between them. The CDR3 has 16 residues. The CDR3 DNA follows: TGTGCCAGCAGCCATAAAACAGGGTTCCCCTTAGCTGAGCAGTTCTTC. It yields the protein CASSHKTGFPLAEQFF.

This clonotype was seen only a few times. This rearrangement joins TRBV5-1 to TRBJ2-2; 11 nucleotides line up with TRBD2. Looked up from germline, CDR1 is SGHRS and CDR2 is YFSETQ. After removal of 4 bases from V and 0 bases from J, the junction contained 2 bases not matched to a gene. The CDR3 covers 16 residues. The CDR3 nucleotides are TGCGCCAGCAGCGCGGGACTAGCGGCGAACACCGGGGAGCTGTTTTTT. Its protein product is CASSAGLAANTGELFF.

The gene calls are TRBV12-3 or TRBV12-4 and TRBJ1-1; D is unresolved. CDR3 length: 15 amino acids. The V gene lost 3 bases and the J gene lost 3 bases, with 14 bases spanning the gap. In DNA form, the CDR3 reads TGTGCCAGCAGTTTTTATCATTCTGGGTACACTGAAGCTTTCTTT. Residues: CASSFYHSGYTEAFF.

This clonotype was observed a few times. This sequence joins TRBV5-1 and TRBJ2-2; TRBD1 is a possible D gene (6 bases). Trimming pared 5 bases from V and 5 bases from J, leaving 13 bases between. There are 14 residues in the CDR3. Germline values: CDR1 SGHRS, CDR2 YFSETQ. For the CDR3, the DNA is TGCGCCAGCAGTACACAGGGAAAGACCGGGGAGCTGTTTTTT. Residues: CASSTQGKTGELFF.

This clonotype was recorded a few times. The chain has TRBV12-3 or TRBV12-4 and TRBJ2-1; perhaps TRBD1 as D (5 bases). V was pared by 8 bases and J by 9 bases, with 26 bases between. The CDR3 loop spans 16 amino acids. The CDR3 here is CASSPGSMGWGSEQFF. The CDR3 DNA reads TGTGCCAGCTCACCGGGCTCGATGGGGTGGGGCAGTGAGCAGTTCTTC.

The J gene is TRBJ2-1, the V gene TRBV13; D uncertain. The CDR3 has 16 residues. CDR1 is PRHDT and CDR2 is FYEKMQ in the germline V gene (reference sequence). Trimming cost V 5 bases and J 3 bases, with 17 bases left between them. Written as DNA, the CDR3 is TGTGCCAGCAGCCCCCATCCGGCTCCTCTCTACAATGAGCAGTTCTTC. It translates to CASSPHPAPLYNEQFF.

V usage is TRBV29-1 and J usage is TRBJ1-2; 9 nucleotides match TRBD1. The length of the CDR3 is 15 residues. CDR1 and CDR2 from the germline V gene are SQVTM and ANQGSEA. V shed 7 bases and J 6 bases; nucleotides not matched to a gene: 15. CDR3 protein: CSDVDRDRVAHGYTF. CDR3 in DNA: TGCAGCGATGTCGATAGGGACAGGGTGGCCCATGGCTACACCTTC. Using reference TRBV29-1 and TRBJ1-2 for the parts outside the CDR3, the full variable domain is SAVISQKPSRDICQRGTSLTIQCQVDSQVTMMFWYRQQPGQSLTLIATANQGSEATYESGFVIDKFPISRPNLTFSTLTVSNMSPEDSSIYLCSDVDRDRVAHGYTFGSGTRLTVV.

This clonotype showed up just once. V and J are TRBV20-1 and TRBJ2-1; 16 bases align to TRBD2. Looked up from germline, CDR1 is DFQATT and CDR2 is SNEGSKA (reference sequence). Trimming removed 3 bases from V and 9 bases from J; junction bases left unmatched: 5. The CDR3 contains 15 residues. The CDR3 bases are TGCAGTGCTAGGGGACTAGCGGGAGGGCCAACTGAGCAGTTCTTC. Protein: CSARGLAGGPTEQFF.

The V and J genes are TRBV30 and TRBJ2-1; D not resolved. V lost 2 bases, J lost 7 bases, and 15 bases lay in between. This CDR3 contains 14 residues. Germline-derived CDR1 and CDR2 are GTSNPN and SVGIG (reference sequence). DNA for the CDR3: TGTGCCTGGAGTCTCGCCTTACCCCCGAATGAGCAGTTCTTC. This sequence encodes CAWSLALPPNEQFF.

The chain joins TRBV29-1 to TRBJ2-3; D is unclear. The CDR3 is 11 residues long. The V gene lost 5 bases and the J gene lost 2 bases, with 5 bases spanning the gap. Germline V gene data show CDR1 as SQVTM and CDR2 as ANQGSEA. The chain's CDR3 is CSVSHTDTQYF. The CDR3 nucleotides read TGCAGCGTTTCTCACACAGATACGCAGTATTTT.

This clonotype was seen more than once but under ten times. The gene calls are TRBV20-1 and TRBJ1-1, with D unclear. V dropped 5 bases and J dropped 0 bases, with 7 bases sitting between them. Germline CDR1 DFQATT, CDR2 SNEGSKA (reference sequence). The CDR3 covers 12 residues. DNA of the CDR3: TGCAGTGCTTCTGGGATGAACACTGAAGCTTTCTTT. As protein: CSASGMNTEAFF.